Listed here are 5 T cell receptor beta chains from one sample, sequenced in a study of cytomegalovirus exposure and HLA in healthy donors. Primers: 60 Vbeta forward and 13 Jbeta reverse. Sequencing used immunoSEQ multiplex PCR; TCRdb keeps in-frame clones, though not all of them. This sample carries hundreds of thousands of clones, roughly 70% of them seen once, and the ten largest clones take 2% to 2.5%. The material sequenced was PBMCs. These receptor sequences come from a female donor in good health and CMV-seronegative.

The chain links TRBV2 to TRBJ2-2; 9 bases agree with TRBD2. Germline V lookup: CDR1 SNHLY, CDR2 FYNNEI. The CDR3 extends over 15 amino acids. The junction had 7 bases not matched to a gene; V was cut back by 8 bases and J by 3 bases. The CDR3 protein is CASWAGGPYTGELFF. DNA for the CDR3: TGTGCCAGCTGGGCGGGAGGGCCGTACACCGGGGAGCTGTTTTTT.

The chain employs TRBV11-3 and TRBJ2-7, with D possibly TRBD1 on 6 matching bases. The V and J ends lost 4 bases and 12 bases respectively, with 16 bases between them. The germline gives CDR1 SGHNT, CDR2 YENEEA. CDR3 length equals 12 residues. The CDR3 DNA sequence: TGTGCCAGCAGCTCTGACAGGAGGATCTTGTACTTC. Translating it yields CASSSDRRILYF.

V gene TRBV7-2 combines with J gene TRBJ2-1; 7 bases fit TRBD2. V lost 3 bases and J lost 0; bases outside the gene matches: 5. Germline values: CDR1 SGHTA, CDR2 FQGNSA. The CDR3 is made up of 16 amino acids. DNA of the CDR3: TGTGCCAGCAGCTTGATAGCGGGCCGCTCCTACAATGAGCAGTTCTTC. Encoded protein: CASSLIAGRSYNEQFF.

This clone was detected only a few times. This rearrangement joins TRBV19 to TRBJ1-3; TRBD1 matches 8 bases. V gave up 6 bases and J gave up 0 bases; unmatched junction bases: 4. CDR1 is LNHDA, CDR2 SQIVND, per germline (reference sequence). This CDR3 has 15 amino acids. The CDR3 nucleotides are TGTGCCAGTAGCGACAGGGGAGCCTCTGGAAACACCATATATTTT. Its translation is CASSDRGASGNTIYF.

Only a few counts were recorded for this clone. V is TRBV11-3 and J is TRBJ2-7; 7 nucleotides line up with TRBD2. V lost 4 bases, J lost 1 base, and 13 bases stayed unmatched. CDR3 length equals 17 residues. Germline CDR1 is SGHNT and CDR2 is YENEEA. CDR3 sequence (DNA): TGTGCCAGCAGCTCCTTGGGAGGGGCAGTCCAGTCCTACGAGCAGTACTTC. Translating gives CASSSLGGAVQSYEQYF.